The 6 T cell receptor beta chains below were found in one sample sequenced in a study of PD-L1 blockade in urothelial cancer (dated by TCRdb to 2016 to 2017). The receptor library was made with the immunoSEQ multiplex PCR assay. Sourced from immuneACCESS, this table was stored by TCRdb with only in-frame sequences that have V and J called. A share of the clones is absent; for the studies checked, an unresolved V gene accounts for under half, and the remainder has no known explanation. Within this sample are some 77,000 clones, with approximately 86% of them counted one time only. The ten largest clones add up to 4.5% to 6.5% of the sample. The sequencing here drew on PBMCs, taken around atezolizumab (anti-PD-L1) treatment. The receptors were sampled from a woman between 65 and 79 years old with urothelial cancer.

This chain connects TRBV5-1 to TRBJ2-7, with 13 positions matching TRBD2. The CDR3 covers 16 residues. Germline values: CDR1 SGHRS, CDR2 YFSETQ. The V and J ends lost 3 bases and 2 bases, in that order; junction bases with no gene match: 5. CDR3 region: CASSWGTSGIAYEQYF. The CDR3 bases are TGCGCCAGCAGCTGGGGGACTAGCGGGATTGCCTACGAGCAGTACTTC.

The chain has TRBV18 and TRBJ2-3; possibly TRBD1 for D (6 bases). The CDR3 loop spans 14 amino acids. Trimming cost V 6 bases and J 3 bases, with 13 bases left between them. The germline V gene has CDR1 KGHSH and CDR2 LQKENI. CDR3 coding DNA: TGTGCCAGCTCGCCGAGGACAGAAACAGATACGCAGTATTTT. Residues: CASSPRTETDTQYF. Combining the CDR3 with reference TRBV18 and TRBJ2-3 gives the whole variable domain NAGVMQNPRHLVRRRGQEARLRCSPMKGHSHVYWYRQLPEEGLKFMVYLQKENIIDESGMPKERFSAEFPKEGPSILRIQQVVRGDSAAYFCASSPRTETDTQYFGPGTRLTVL.

V usage is TRBV6-6 and J usage is TRBJ1-2; the D gene is possibly TRBD1 (6 bases). This CDR3 spans 14 amino acids. V was trimmed by 1 base and J by 4 bases, leaving 10 bases between them. The germline gives CDR1 MNHNY, CDR2 SVGAGI (reference sequence). CDR3 nucleotides: TGTGCCAGCAGTTACTTGGGGGCCAGCTATGGCTACACCTTC. Its protein product is CASSYLGASYGYTF.

CDR3 in amino acids: CAISPAGGYNEQFF. Written as DNA, the CDR3 is TGTGCCATCAGTCCAGCGGGAGGGTACAATGAGCAGTTCTTC. The chain carries TRBV10-3 and TRBJ2-1; 10 bases map to TRBD2. Germline V gives CDR1 ENHRY, CDR2 SYGVKD. The trim removed 5 bases at V and 4 bases at J, leaving 2 bases unmatched. The CDR3 extends over 14 amino acids.

This clone was detected only once. V is TRBV7-2 and J is TRBJ1-2; TRBD1 matches at 8 bases. Germline assignment: CDR1 SGHTA and CDR2 FQGNSA. This CDR3 has 15 amino acids. Trimming took 4 bases from V and 5 from J; bases not matched to a gene: 9. CDR3 sequence: CASSSRTGRGYGYTF. The CDR3, as DNA: TGTGCCAGCAGCTCCAGGACAGGGCGGGGATATGGCTACACCTTC.

This chain uses TRBV27 with TRBJ2-1; 7 bases line up with TRBD2. The germline CDR1 and CDR2 sequences are MNHEY and SMNVEV (reference sequence). V shed 5 bases, J shed 4 bases, and the junction held 8 bases outside the gene matches. The CDR3 is 15 amino acids. CDR3 sequence: CASSPTGGPYNEQFF. Written as DNA, the CDR3 is TGTGCCAGCAGTCCAACGGGGGGTCCATACAATGAGCAGTTCTTC.